Listed below are T cell receptor beta chains from one sample, sequenced in a study of blood T cell repertoires in COVID-19. The table came from immunoSEQ multiplex PCR; TCRdb's copy has only in-frame clones and leaves some out. The table lists some 200,000 clones, over 75% of them singletons, with about 0.54% in the top ten. Source material: peripheral blood. The source is a man in his forties or fifties with acute or convalescent COVID-19. CDR3s include the opening cysteine and the closing phenylalanine or tryptophan. Each record gives: D gene, clone size, V gene, CDR3 protein. The D gene is left open where the match is weak. Some rows mark clone size as missing; the rest say once, few, many or name a class of expanded clone.

d_gene: -
abundance: -
v_gene: TRBV14
CDR3aa: CASKVLGGTDTQYF

d_gene: TRBD2
abundance: -
v_gene: TRBV11-1
CDR3aa: CASSQRASGPYEQYF

d_gene: -
abundance: -
v_gene: TRBV19
CDR3aa: CASRSRRDNQPQHF

d_gene: TRBD2
abundance: -
v_gene: TRBV10-3
CDR3aa: CAITREMTSGGRDTQYF

d_gene: TRBD1
abundance: -
v_gene: TRBV7-6
CDR3aa: CASSLALGTGTYNEQFF

d_gene: -
abundance: -
v_gene: TRBV29-1
CDR3aa: CSVAELAGANYGYTF

d_gene: TRBD2
abundance: -
v_gene: TRBV5-1
CDR3aa: CASSRGTSGGYEQYF

d_gene: TRBD1
abundance: -
v_gene: TRBV7-2
CDR3aa: CASSFGTGGFNEQFF

d_gene: TRBD1
abundance: -
v_gene: TRBV3-1/TRBV3-2
CDR3aa: CASSQEQGARRNEQFF

d_gene: TRBD1
abundance: -
v_gene: TRBV11-2
CDR3aa: CASSPQGTGLETQYF

d_gene: -
abundance: -
v_gene: TRBV6-6
CDR3aa: CASSYSLPHNSPLHF

d_gene: -
abundance: -
v_gene: TRBV7-2
CDR3aa: CASSLGGEDTQYF

d_gene: -
abundance: -
v_gene: TRBV10-3
CDR3aa: CASRNTGELFF

d_gene: TRBD1
abundance: few
v_gene: TRBV28
CDR3aa: CASNLRDSATSPLHF

d_gene: -
abundance: -
v_gene: TRBV3-1/TRBV3-2
CDR3aa: CASSQAVTRTANEKLFF

d_gene: -
abundance: -
v_gene: TRBV7-8
CDR3aa: CASSLAILGFTEAFF

d_gene: TRBD1
abundance: -
v_gene: TRBV5-1
CDR3aa: CASSFGTGGEKLFF

d_gene: TRBD2
abundance: once
v_gene: TRBV10-3
CDR3aa: CAIGTSGGLNTGELFF

d_gene: -
abundance: -
v_gene: TRBV7-2
CDR3aa: CASSLVAAKNIQYF

d_gene: TRBD2
abundance: -
v_gene: TRBV19
CDR3aa: CASSQTSGPQYTQYF

d_gene: TRBD1
abundance: -
v_gene: TRBV2
CDR3aa: CAGYGTGGPYEQYF

d_gene: -
abundance: -
v_gene: TRBV6-2/TRBV6-3
CDR3aa: CASSYPVLETQYF

d_gene: -
abundance: -
v_gene: TRBV7-2
CDR3aa: CASSPPSRRTRADTQYF

d_gene: -
abundance: -
v_gene: TRBV5-1
CDR3aa: CASSLMGETNYGYTF

d_gene: -
abundance: -
v_gene: TRBV19
CDR3aa: CASLEERSSYNEQFF

d_gene: TRBD1
abundance: -
v_gene: TRBV18
CDR3aa: CASSEQGADEKLFF